A single TCR beta chain is shown here with its context. The sample is drawn from a study of blood T cell repertoires in COVID-19. On the study more broadly: Collection of acute and convalescent COVID-19 samples took place in the United States, Italy and Spain.

Under the authors' procedure: Counts of nucleated cells, estimated from reference gene primer amplification, were obtained. Assay used: immunoSEQ multiplex PCR; TCRdb lists only in-frame clones, some missing. The V and J calls and clone size are taken from that table; D and trimming were inferred from the DNA. The sample lists approximately 350,000 clones, roughly 90% seen once, with roughly 1.2% in the top ten. The ends were cut back, 0 bases at V and 2 bases at J, with 11 bases in the middle. CDR1 is SGHRS, CDR2 YFSETQ, per germline. This CDR3 contains 15 residues. This TCR came from a man in his forties or fifties with acute or convalescent COVID-19. The sequenced sample was peripheral blood. This chain connects TRBV5-1 to TRBJ2-5; D call uncertain. The CDR3 DNA follows: TGCGCCAGCAGCTTGGGTGTGGCGGAACAAGAGACCCAGTACTTC. The encoded protein is CASSLGVAEQETQYF.